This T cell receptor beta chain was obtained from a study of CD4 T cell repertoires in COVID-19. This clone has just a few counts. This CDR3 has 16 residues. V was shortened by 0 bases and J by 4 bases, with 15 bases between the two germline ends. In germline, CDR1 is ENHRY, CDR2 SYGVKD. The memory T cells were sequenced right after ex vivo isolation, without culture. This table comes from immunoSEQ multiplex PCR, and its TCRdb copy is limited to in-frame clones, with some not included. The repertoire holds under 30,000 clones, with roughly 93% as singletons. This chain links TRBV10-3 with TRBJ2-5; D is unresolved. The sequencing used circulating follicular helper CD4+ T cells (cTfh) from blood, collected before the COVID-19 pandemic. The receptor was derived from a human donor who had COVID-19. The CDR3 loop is CAISESGGLSGETQYF. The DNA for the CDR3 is TGTGCCATCAGTGAGTCGGGTGGCCTCTCGGGAGAGACCCAGTACTTC.